This TCR beta chain was captured by sequencing in a study of monozygotic twins with inflammatory bowel disease. UMIs with a 6-nucleotide sample barcode were added by template switching. TCRdb re-called the 5' RACE reads; one entry per CDR3 protein, DNA not given. The listing records some 190,000 distinct CDR3 sequences. Germline CDR1 SGHVS, CDR2 FQNEAQ. The CDR3 extends over 13 amino acids. The sample consisted of blood. This clonotype was sampled from a human donor with ulcerative colitis or Crohn's disease, or a healthy co-twin of an affected twin (not recorded which). This chain uses TRBV7-8 with TRBJ1-1. The CDR3 sequence is CASSLERNTEAFF.